This TCR beta chain was recovered during a study of shared clonotypes between healthy human individuals. CDR3 length: 19 residues. Germline CDR1 SGHRS, CDR2 YFSETQ. V was clipped by 4 bases and J by 0 bases, with 23 bases between them. This clone is categorized as medium-sized (0.01 to 0.1%). Some clones are missing from TCRdb's copy, which holds only in-frame ones; the method was immunoSEQ multiplex PCR. The sample contains under 600,000 clones, roughly four fifths of which appear only once. This clonotype was obtained from a woman aged 40 to 55 in good health. Some clones in this sample may be carry-over from other donors' samples. The genes are TRBV5-1 and TRBJ1-5; no reliable D call. Sequencing was performed on PBMCs. DNA for the CDR3: TGCGCCAGCAGCCCTCCCCAGGCCCGACCCGAACATAGCAATCAGCCCCAGCATTTT. This sequence encodes CASSPPQARPEHSNQPQHF. Full variable domain (outside the CDR3, taken from reference TRBV5-1 and TRBJ1-5): KAGVTQTPRYLIKTRGQQVTLSCSPISGHRSVSWYQQTPGQGLQFLFEYFSETQRNKGNFPGRFSGRQFSNSRSEMNVSTLELGDSALYLCASSPPQARPEHSNQPQHFGDGTRLSIL.